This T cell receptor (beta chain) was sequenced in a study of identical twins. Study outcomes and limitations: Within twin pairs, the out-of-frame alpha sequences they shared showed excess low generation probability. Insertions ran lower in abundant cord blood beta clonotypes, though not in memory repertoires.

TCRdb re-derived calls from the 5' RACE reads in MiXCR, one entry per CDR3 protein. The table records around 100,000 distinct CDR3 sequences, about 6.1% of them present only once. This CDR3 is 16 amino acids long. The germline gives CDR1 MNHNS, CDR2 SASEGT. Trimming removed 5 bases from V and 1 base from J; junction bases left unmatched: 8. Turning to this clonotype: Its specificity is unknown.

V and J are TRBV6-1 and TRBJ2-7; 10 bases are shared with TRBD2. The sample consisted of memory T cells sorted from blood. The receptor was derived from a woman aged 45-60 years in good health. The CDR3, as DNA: TGTGCCAGCAGTCAAGAAGCGGGAGGGGGGTCCTACGAGCAGTACGTC. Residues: CASSQEAGGGSYEQYV.